This T cell receptor (beta chain) was captured by sequencing in a study of beta chain features in type 1 diabetes. Background on the study: Cell yields, gender and age were comparable in patients and healthy donors. Study-level findings and limits: TCRB CDR3s from Type 1 diabetes patients were moderately but significantly shorter in all four CD4+ subsets.

Notes on this clone: Its specificity is not known.

Sequenced material consisted of expressed TCRB transcripts (all of the isolated RNA was reverse transcribed). Clones were read by immunoSEQ multiplex PCR, and TCRdb kept only the in-frame ones, dropping some. Here the sample spans 310,000 or so clones, approximately 9.9% being singletons. Germline CDR1 is SGHAT and CDR2 is FQNNGV. The CDR3 length is 15 residues. Germline trimming cut 5 bases from V and 7 bases from J; bases unmatched to any gene: 9. One heparinised draw of blood, averaging about 110 mL, came from each donor. The sample comprised central memory CD4+ T cells from blood. This receptor was taken from a man aged 25 to 40 with type 1 diabetes. V is TRBV11-2 and J is TRBJ1-4; TRBD1 aligns across 8 bases. The CDR3 spells CASSPRTGRAEKLFF. The CDR3, as DNA: TGTGCCAGCAGCCCCCGGACAGGGAGGGCTGAAAAACTGTTTTTT.